This TCR beta chain was retrieved from a study of T cell repertoires in cytomegalovirus infection. Study overall: Public TCR beta signatures indicated both CMV infection and matching HLA type.

This clonotype was seen just once. V lost 5 bases and J lost 5, with 15 bases in between. Germline-derived CDR1 and CDR2 are MDHEN and SYDVKM. The CDR3 totals 14 residues. TCRdb ran MiXCR on the reads and lists one entry per CDR3 protein. The table includes roughly 630,000 distinct CDR3 sequences, around 24% detected once. The source of this sequence is a human donor in good health (CMV status not recorded). Some clones in this sample may be carry-over from other donors' samples. The chain couples TRBV28 to TRBJ1-2; no clear D gene. Sample: CD8+ T cells from PBMCs. The CDR3 sequence is CASSPPDREYGYTF. The CDR3 nucleotides read TGTGCCAGCAGTCCCCCAGACCGGGAATATGGCTACACCTTC.